This is a list of T cell receptor beta chains from one sample in a study of OX40 agonist ivuxolimab in advanced cancers. The data were produced by immunoSEQ multiplex PCR, yet TCRdb's version contains in-frame clones alone and is incomplete. In the table there are tens of thousands of clones, around nine tenths of which are singletons. This specimen consisted of CD4+ or CD8+ T cells sorted from blood, obtained in a trial of the OX40 agonist ivuxolimab. Every receptor here comes from an adult with an advanced solid tumor such as melanoma, head and neck, liver or kidney cancer. Each CDR3 is given without its conserved first and last residue. A D gene is named only where the DNA matches it firmly.

TRBV6-5 | NA | ASSYSPLRGLNEQF
TRBV2 | NA | ASSESLGRGEQF
TRBV5-8 | NA | ASSLGTGTTAQY
TRBV5-6 | NA | ASSARRRGWETQY
TRBV6-5 | NA | ASTRGRGEKLF
TRBV19 | TRBD2 | ATKRGGDTYEQY
TRBV28 | NA | ASISGTRGGYT
TRBV5-5 | NA | ASSFDTFNQPQH
TRBV7-8 | NA | ASHGAVSYNEQF
TRBV7-2 | TRBD2 | ASSLGLAGKSQY
TRBV19 | NA | ASSLQGYTGELF
TRBV2 | TRBD2 | ASSAGLANTDTQY
TRBV4-1 | TRBD2 | ASSQAPFRAGGRGTDTQY
TRBV10-3 | TRBD1 | AISGTGPGEQY
TRBV9 | NA | ASSFGFGANTGELF
TRBV18 | NA | ASSRQEDEAF
TRBV6-5 | TRBD2 | ASKTSGEDTQY
TRBV5-5 | NA | ASSLRDSNTIY
TRBV5-1 | NA | ASRTLRGNTGELF
TRBV10-1 | NA | ASSVASYNEQF
TRBV11-2 | NA | ASSLVAGHSGNTIY
TRBV9 | TRBD1 | ASSLRGGLENTEAF
TRBV6-6 | TRBD1 | ASSSGTGHNEQF
TRBV6-5 | TRBD1 | ASSYGTANTEAF
TRBV7-7 | NA | ASSSDRGEQY
TRBV21-1 | NA | ATGVGFGEQF
TRBV7-2 | TRBD2 | ASSTTSGRPTGELF
TRBV7-2 | TRBD2 | ASSLGGTSGPTDTQY
TRBV6-5 | NA | ASLYRRGTEAF
TRBV4-1 | TRBD1 | ASSQDLDRSNQPQH
TRBV5-1 | NA | ASSLLDNEQF
TRBV2 | TRBD2 | ASRGTSGRDTQY
TRBV10-3 | NA | AISVSLDYEQY
TRBV6-6 | TRBD2 | ASRPPGLAGSGVQY
TRBV6-6 | TRBD1 | ASSPRTGREQY
TRBV2 | NA | ASSEDIRTRSPLH
TRBV15 | NA | ATSRSPWETQY
TRBV4-3 | NA | ASSQVKNTEAF
TRBV7-2 | NA | ASSLDNTEAF
TRBV6-6 | NA | ASRLELGRGETQY
TRBV30 | NA | AWTSGANVLT
TRBV9 | TRBD1 | ASSAADRGSYEQY
TRBV7-2 | TRBD1 | ASSKTGTEIKAF
TRBV7-3 | NA | ASSFLDSTYEQY
TRBV7-3 | NA | ASSPGPSRETQY
TRBV11-2 | NA | ASSLGGGPTRQY
TRBV4-3 | NA | ASSQDLARSYEQY
TRBV15 | TRBD2 | ATSREGAGGSGELF